One and the same sample provided the 11 T cell receptor beta chains below, sequenced in a study of T cells expressing NK-cell markers. TCRdb re-analyzed the 5' RACE reads; it lists each CDR3 protein once, without DNA. Its table lists about 550,000 distinct CDR3 sequences. Sequences were obtained from blood T cells: a sorted CD56 or NKG2C T cell subset, CD4+ or CD8+ T cells, or bulk PBMC T cells (not recorded which). These receptors all come from a man between 18 and 29 years old in good health.

V gene TRBV6-2 or TRBV6-3 combines with J gene TRBJ2-1; TCRdb's D call, TRBD2, is unchecked because there is no DNA. The CDR3 extends over 16 amino acids. Germline CDR1 is MNHEY and CDR2 is SVGEGT. The chain's CDR3 is CASSRLAGGPYNEQFF.

This chain uses TRBV20-1 with TRBJ2-4. CDR3 length: 14 amino acids. Germline values: CDR1 DFQATT, CDR2 SNEGSKA (reference sequence). CDR3: CSANKRQAKNIQYF.

The CDR3 reads CASSFTSGREVYTQYF. This chain links TRBV12-3 or TRBV12-4 with TRBJ2-3; no DNA is available, so the TRBD2 call from TCRdb remains unchecked. The CDR3 length is 16 residues.

The V and J genes are TRBV5-1 and TRBJ2-7; the TCRdb call, TRBD2, lacks DNA for checking. The germline CDR1 and CDR2 sequences are SGHRS and YFSETQ. This CDR3 has 15 amino acids. The chain's CDR3 is CASSLDLAGVYEQYF.

V is TRBV6-1 and J is TRBJ1-2; TCRdb returns TRBD1, unconfirmable since there is no DNA. Germline CDR1 MNHNS, CDR2 SASEGT. CDR3 size: 12 residues. The CDR3 sequence: CASSAWGDGYTF.

CDR3: CASTSDTQPQHF. This chain links TRBV7-9 with TRBJ1-5. The CDR3 is made up of 12 amino acids. Germline lookup yields CDR1 SEHNR and CDR2 FQNEAQ (reference sequence).

The chain is built from TRBV7-2 and TRBJ2-1; TCRdb gives TRBD2 as the D gene, but with no DNA this cannot be confirmed. The CDR3 contains 14 residues. Germline V lookup: CDR1 SGHTA, CDR2 FQGNSA. The chain's CDR3 is CASRSSGSKNEQFF.

The V gene is TRBV6-1, the J gene TRBJ2-1; the D gene TCRdb calls, TRBD2, cannot be checked with no DNA. This CDR3 is built from 15 residues. The germline V gene encodes CDR1 MNHNS and CDR2 SASEGT. The CDR3 region is CASSLRTSAYNEQFF.

The chain recombines TRBV4-3 with TRBJ1-2; the D call of TRBD1 rests on TCRdb alone, since no DNA is present to check it. This CDR3 is built from 14 residues. CDR1 LGHNA and CDR2 YSLEER come from the germline V gene. This CDR3 is CASSQDSRVDGYTF.

The chain carries TRBV12-3 or TRBV12-4 and TRBJ2-3; without DNA, the TCRdb call of TRBD1 cannot be checked. The length of the CDR3 is 14 residues. The CDR3 protein is CASSPQGAADTQYF.

This rearrangement joins TRBV25-1 to TRBJ2-7; without DNA, the TCRdb call of TRBD2 cannot be checked. The CDR3 loop spans 14 amino acids. Germline V CDR1 and CDR2: MGHDK, SYGVNS. CDR3 protein: CASSDTGPTYEQYF.